Below are 26 T cell receptor beta chains sequenced from a single sample in a study of blood T cell repertoires in COVID-19. Produced via immunoSEQ multiplex PCR; TCRdb's table is partial and in-frame only. The sample contains 100,000 to 150,000 clones, 90% of which appear only once. Sequenced input: peripheral blood. These TCRs come from an older woman with COVID-19, enrolled during active disease.

This chain uses TRBV11-2 with TRBJ1-1, with 7 bases lining up with TRBD1. Unmatched junction bases numbered 11, after V lost 5 bases and J lost 2 bases. CDR1 and CDR2 (germline): SGHAT, FQNNGV. The CDR3 covers 16 residues. The CDR3 region is CASSRSGTDTNTEAFF. CDR3 bases: TGTGCCAGCAGCCGATCCGGGACAGACACAAACACTGAAGCTTTCTTT.

This clone was counted only a few times. V gene TRBV4-2 combines with J gene TRBJ2-2, with D tentatively TRBD2 (6 bases). CDR1 LGHNA and CDR2 YNFKEQ come from the germline V gene. V shed 4 bases and J shed 0 bases, with 9 bases lying between them. CDR3 length equals 15 residues. CDR3 DNA sequence: TGTGCCAGCAGCCTAGCGGAGGCGAACACCGGGGAGCTGTTTTTT. Translating it yields CASSLAEANTGELFF.

The chain carries TRBV9 and TRBJ1-1; 11 bases match TRBD1. The V and J ends lost 3 bases and 6 bases, in that order; junction bases with no gene match: 4. The CDR3 consists of 14 residues. The V gene's germline CDR1 is SGDLS and CDR2 YYNGEE. CDR3 loop: CASSDPGQGAEAFF. CDR3 coding DNA: TGTGCCAGCAGCGACCCGGGACAGGGGGCTGAAGCTTTCTTT.

The chain recombines TRBV4-3 with TRBJ1-1; D unclear. The CDR3 length is 15 residues. V lost 0 bases, J lost 1 base, and 9 bases lay in between. The germline CDR1 and CDR2 sequences are LGHNA and YSLEER. Here the CDR3 DNA reads TGCGCCAGCAGCCAAGAGGTCACAAGGAACACTGAAGCTTTCTTT. This gives the protein CASSQEVTRNTEAFF.

The chain carries TRBV10-3 and TRBJ2-2, with a tentative D call TRBD2 (6 bases). This CDR3 spans 15 amino acids. V was cut by 11 bases and J by 0 bases, with 16 bases left in between. CDR1 is ENHRY, CDR2 SYGVKD, per germline. The CDR3 sequence: CAVQGGQPNTGELFF. DNA for the CDR3: TGTGCCGTCCAAGGAGGGCAGCCGAACACCGGGGAGCTGTTTTTT.

This clone was detected only once. The chain carries TRBV14 and TRBJ2-7; 10 positions agree with TRBD2. CDR1 SGHDN and CDR2 FVKESK come from the germline V gene. V shed 4 bases, J shed 0 bases, and the junction held 6 bases outside the gene matches. The CDR3 covers 16 residues. This chain's CDR3 is CASSPTAGGFSYEQYF. As DNA, the CDR3 is TGTGCCAGCAGCCCCACAGCGGGGGGGTTCTCCTACGAGCAGTACTTC.

The J gene is TRBJ1-6, the V gene TRBV7-8; D perhaps matches TRBD1 (5 bases). Germline loops: CDR1 SGHVS, CDR2 FQNEAQ. Trimming took off 5 bases at V and 5 bases at J, with 19 bases between the two ends. The CDR3 is 17 residues long. The CDR3 sequence: CASSPIDSDTNNSPLHF. As DNA, the CDR3 is TGTGCCAGCAGCCCAATAGACAGCGACACCAATAATTCACCCCTCCACTTT.

The chain recombines TRBV19 with TRBJ1-4, with 7 bases lining up with TRBD1. V trimming: 4 bases; J trimming: 3 bases; junction bases outside the gene matches: 5. The CDR3 is 15 amino acids. CDR1 LNHDA and CDR2 SQIVND come from the germline V gene (reference sequence). CDR3 sequence (DNA): TGTGCCAGTAGTAACTACAGGGGTCCTAATGAAAAACTGTTTTTT. This codes for CASSNYRGPNEKLFF.

This clone was found once. The DNA for the CDR3 is TGTGCCAGTAGTATCGGGGTGTCTTCGGACTATGGCTACACCTTC. This sequence encodes CASSIGVSSDYGYTF. The V and J genes are TRBV19 and TRBJ1-2; D remains ambiguous. Germline-derived CDR1 and CDR2 are LNHDA and SQIVND (reference sequence). The germline V and J ends were trimmed by 3 bases and 3 bases, with 14 bases remaining between them. The CDR3 length is 15 residues.

This chain links TRBV28 with TRBJ1-6; 7 bases match TRBD1. Trimming removed 5 bases from V and 2 bases from J; junction bases left unmatched: 3. The CDR3 sequence is 15 residues long. Germline CDR1 is MDHEN and CDR2 is SYDVKM. The CDR3 DNA is TGTGCCAGCAGTCGGGGACAGACCTATAATTCACCCCTCCACTTT. Its translation is CASSRGQTYNSPLHF. Full variable domain (rest looked up from reference TRBV28 and TRBJ1-6): DVKVTQSSRYLVKRTGEKVFLECVQDMDHENMFWYRQDPGLGLRLIYFSYDVKMKEKGDIPEGYSVSREKKERFSLILESASTNQTSMYLCASSRGQTYNSPLHFGNGTRLTVT.

The chain couples TRBV20-1 to TRBJ1-1; no definite D call. V lost 3 bases and J lost 1, with 12 bases in between. The germline V gene encodes CDR1 DFQATT and CDR2 SNEGSKA (reference sequence). The CDR3 is made up of 14 amino acids. The CDR3 here is CSASKAGRNTEAFF. CDR3 DNA sequence: TGCAGTGCTAGTAAGGCCGGGAGGAACACTGAAGCTTTCTTT.

The chain carries TRBV5-6 and TRBJ1-3; 9 bases line up with TRBD1. Unmatched junction bases numbered 8, after V lost 4 bases and J lost 3 bases. The CDR3 has 16 residues. Germline loops: CDR1 SGHDT, CDR2 YYEEEE. CDR3 protein: CASSVDRGSGGNTIYF. The DNA for the CDR3 is TGTGCCAGCAGCGTGGACAGGGGATCAGGTGGAAACACCATATATTTT.

V usage is TRBV9 and J usage is TRBJ2-3, with D possibly being TRBD2 (5 bases). Deletions cut 4 bases from V and 5 bases from J, with 17 bases between. This CDR3 has 15 amino acids. Germline loops: CDR1 SGDLS, CDR2 YYNGEE. The CDR3, as DNA: TGTGCCAGCAGCCGAACTTGGACTGTTGGAGATACGCAGTATTTT. This sequence encodes CASSRTWTVGDTQYF.

The count of this clone is one. The CDR3 nucleotides read TGTGCCAGCAGTGCCTGGGGGGAAAATTCACCCCTCCACTTT. It translates to CASSAWGENSPLHF. This chain uses TRBV25-1 with TRBJ1-6, with D possibly matching TRBD1 (5 bases). The germline V gene has CDR1 MGHDK and CDR2 SYGVNS. This CDR3 contains 14 residues. The germline V and J ends were trimmed by 4 bases and 7 bases, with 11 bases remaining between them.

The chain is built from TRBV12-3 or TRBV12-4 and TRBJ1-1; D ambiguous. V lost 4 bases to trimming and J lost 4 bases, with 10 bases between them. The CDR3 is 13 amino acids. CDR3 sequence reads: CASSSVEVTEAFF. The CDR3 DNA follows: TGTGCCAGCAGTTCAGTGGAGGTCACTGAAGCTTTCTTT.

This rearrangement joins TRBV18 to TRBJ2-1; TRBD1 matches 10 bases. Germline V gene sequence: CDR1 KGHSH, CDR2 LQKENI. This CDR3 contains 13 residues. Trimming took 7 bases from V and 8 from J; bases not matched to a gene: 5. CDR3 nucleotide sequence: TGTGCCAGCTGGGACAGGGGTGTACATGAGCAGTTCTTC. Protein sequence: CASWDRGVHEQFF.

V usage is TRBV29-1 and J usage is TRBJ2-5, with 8 bases matching TRBD1. Germline V gives CDR1 SQVTM, CDR2 ANQGSEA. J gave up 5 bases and V 4 bases, and 9 bases lay outside the gene matches. The CDR3 is 14 residues long. CDR3 nucleotide sequence: TGCAGCGTTGCGGACAGGGCGTTTTCGGAGACCCAGTACTTC. Translation gives CSVADRAFSETQYF.

With respect to this clone: Other nucleotide sequences from this sample produce the same CDR3. The chain uses TRBV19 and TRBJ1-3, with a tentative D call TRBD1 (6 bases). The V end was cut by 3 bases, the J end by 1 base, with 10 bases between. The V gene's germline CDR1 is LNHDA and CDR2 SQIVND (reference sequence). The CDR3 has 15 residues. The CDR3 DNA reads as TGTGCCAGTAGTATTACCCAGGGGTCTGGAAACACCATATATTTT. This codes for CASSITQGSGNTIYF.

The rearrangement links TRBV6-5 to TRBJ2-5; 10 bases agree with TRBD2. The CDR3 covers 15 residues. CDR1 is MNHEY and CDR2 is SVGAGI in the germline V gene. Unmatched junction bases numbered 8, after V lost 6 bases and J lost 4 bases. The CDR3 DNA reads as TGTGCCAGCAGATTAAGCGGGGGGGCGCGAGAGACCCAGTACTTC. This encodes CASRLSGGARETQYF.

V gene TRBV10-3 combines with J gene TRBJ2-3, with D tentatively TRBD2 (6 bases). The CDR3 contains 16 residues. Trimming left V 3 bases short and J 4 bases short, with 17 bases between. The germline V gene has CDR1 ENHRY and CDR2 SYGVKD. The CDR3 nucleotides are TGTGCCATCAGTGACTGGCGGGGCCGCCAGTCAGATACGCAGTATTTT. It specifies CAISDWRGRQSDTQYF.

The V gene is TRBV25-1, the J gene TRBJ1-2; 12 bases align to TRBD1. V trimming: 7 bases; J trimming: 6 bases; junction bases outside the gene matches: 9. Per the germline V gene, CDR1 is MGHDK and CDR2 is SYGVNS. This CDR3 has 15 amino acids. CDR3: CASKSFGTGGDGYTF. The CDR3 nucleotides read TGTGCCAGCAAATCTTTCGGGACAGGGGGCGATGGCTACACCTTC.

The chain uses TRBV19 and TRBJ2-1, with TRBD1 matching over 7 bases. Losses at the gene ends were 4 bases for V and 7 bases for J; bases not matched to a gene: 7. Germline V gene data show CDR1 as LNHDA and CDR2 as SQIVND (reference sequence). The CDR3 contains 14 residues. The CDR3 nucleotides are TGTGCCAGTAGTAGAGGGGGCCGGTTGAATGAGCAGTTCTTC. This translates into CASSRGGRLNEQFF. Supplemented by reference TRBV19 and TRBJ2-1, the full variable domain reads DGGITQSPKYLFRKEGQNVTLSCEQNLNHDAMYWYRQDPGQGLRLIYYSQIVNDFQKGDIAEGYSVSREKKESFPLTVTSAQKNPTAFYLCASSRGGRLNEQFFGPGTRLTVL.

The chain joins TRBV19 to TRBJ1-5; D ambiguous. The CDR3 spans 14 residues. Germline values: CDR1 LNHDA, CDR2 SQIVND (reference sequence). Trimming took off 5 bases at V and 4 bases at J, with 12 bases between the two ends. The CDR3 nucleotides are TGTGCCAGTAGTCAACGGGTCGTTAATCAGCCCCAGCATTTT. It codes for CASSQRVVNQPQHF.

The chain recombines TRBV2 with TRBJ1-3; D uncertain. The CDR3 spans 17 residues. V lost 7 bases to trimming and J lost 0 bases, with 19 bases between them. Germline loops: CDR1 SNHLY, CDR2 FYNNEI. This CDR3 is CASNQNGWSFSGNTIYF. The CDR3 nucleotides read TGTGCCAGCAATCAAAACGGGTGGAGCTTCTCTGGAAACACCATATATTTT.

The J gene is TRBJ2-2, the V gene TRBV25-1; 9 bases match TRBD1. Unmatched junction bases numbered 3, after V lost 4 bases and J lost 3 bases. Germline CDR1 is MGHDK and CDR2 is SYGVNS. This CDR3 region has 15 residues. This chain's CDR3 is CASSGGQGYTGELFF. The DNA for the CDR3 is TGTGCCAGCAGTGGAGGACAGGGGTACACCGGGGAGCTGTTTTTT.

The rearrangement joins TRBV11-1 to TRBJ2-5; the D gene is possibly TRBD2 (6 bases). The ends were cut back, 2 bases at V and 1 base at J, with 14 bases in the middle. This CDR3 is 16 amino acids long. Per germline, CDR1 SGHAT and CDR2 FQDESV (reference sequence). The CDR3 sequence: CASSLSGGATQETQYF. In DNA form, the CDR3 reads TGTGCCAGCAGCTTAAGTGGCGGGGCGACCCAAGAGACCCAGTACTTC.